This is a list of T cell receptor beta chains from one sample in a study of blood T cell repertoires in COVID-19. Data came from immunoSEQ multiplex PCR; TCRdb stores just in-frame clones and leaves some out. The data contain about 300,000 clones, over 75% of them seen just once; the ten biggest clones take up 9% to 9.5%. Sequencing was performed on peripheral blood. These receptors came from a man in his late teens or twenties with active or convalescent COVID-19. CDR3s include the opening cysteine and the closing phenylalanine or tryptophan. A D gene is named only where the DNA matches it firmly. Expanded clones get a size class; other rows say once, few or many, or leave the size out.

abundance	v_gene	j_gene	d_gene	CDR3nt	CDR3aa
.	TRBV5-1	TRBJ1-4	TRBD1	TGCGCCAGCAGTGTACAGGGGGGCGATGAAAAACTGTTTTTT	CASSVQGGDEKLFF
.	TRBV7-4	TRBJ1-3	.	TGTGCCAGCAACTCTGTCCGGCGAGGGCCTGGAAACACCATATATTTT	CASNSVRRGPGNTIYF
once	TRBV6-5	TRBJ1-3	.	TGTGCCAGCATCGGGTTTATCGGAAACACCATATATTTT	CASIGFIGNTIYF
.	TRBV7-9	TRBJ2-2	.	TGTGCCAGCAGCTTTAGCTTAAGGTCTGGGGAGCTGTTTTTT	CASSFSLRSGELFF
.	TRBV11-3	TRBJ1-2	TRBD1	TGTGCCAGCAGCCCTGGGACAGGGCCGCGGATCACCTTC	CASSPGTGPRITF
.	TRBV19	TRBJ2-2	.	TGTGCCAGTAGTATAGATATCTCCGGGGAGCTGTTTTTT	CASSIDISGELFF
once	TRBV7-6	TRBJ1-4	.	TGTGCCAGCAGCTTAGCGCCCCCTTCTATTGAAAAACTGTTTTTT	CASSLAPPSIEKLFF
.	TRBV10-3	TRBJ2-7	.	TGTGCCGGCCGAAAAACCGGGACACCCCTCGAGCAGTACTTC	CAGRKTGTPLEQYF
once	TRBV4-1	TRBJ1-1	.	TGCGCCAGCAGCCAGCCCGGTGGTTACACTGAAGCTTTCTTT	CASSQPGGYTEAFF
.	TRBV11-2	TRBJ2-4	.	TGTGCCAGCAGCTTAGATCGGACTTCCCGGATTAGGGAAAACATTCAGTACTTC	CASSLDRTSRIRENIQYF
.	TRBV9	TRBJ2-1	TRBD2	TGTGCCAGCAGCGTAGCGGCTAGCGGGGGGCTTTACAATGAGCAGTTCTTC	CASSVAASGGLYNEQFF